A single sample is the source of the 4 T cell receptor beta chains below, sequenced in a study of OX40 agonist ivuxolimab in advanced cancers. Here immunoSEQ multiplex PCR was the method, and the copy in TCRdb shows in-frame clones only, minus some. The sample gives nearly 60,000 clones, approximately 80% of which show up once; 0.75% to 0.8% is in the top ten. The sequencing here drew on CD4+ or CD8+ T cells sorted from blood, taken in a trial of the OX40 agonist ivuxolimab. Every receptor here comes from an adult with an advanced solid tumor such as melanoma, head and neck, liver or kidney cancer.

The V and J genes are TRBV4-1 and TRBJ1-3, with 9 nucleotides matching TRBD1. The CDR3 runs to 16 residues. The V and J ends lost 1 base and 3 bases, in that order; junction bases with no gene match: 4. CDR1 is MGHRA, CDR2 YSYEKL, per germline. CDR3: CASSQAGTGFGNTIYF. CDR3 nucleotides: TGCGCCAGCAGCCAAGCAGGGACAGGGTTTGGAAACACCATATATTTT.

V gene TRBV4-1 combines with J gene TRBJ2-7, with 9 bases fitting TRBD1. The CDR3 runs 16 residues. Germline values: CDR1 MGHRA, CDR2 YSYEKL. After removal of 4 bases from V and 5 bases from J, the junction contained 12 bases not matched to a gene. The CDR3 DNA sequence: TGCGCCAGCAGCCGCGAACCGGGACAGGGTCCCCACGAGCAGTACTTC. Translating it yields CASSREPGQGPHEQYF.

The CDR3 is CASSPGQGYGYTF. For the CDR3, the DNA is TGTGCCAGTAGCCCGGGACAGGGATATGGCTACACCTTC. This sequence joins TRBV19 and TRBJ1-2; 9 positions match TRBD1. V lost 6 bases, J lost 5 bases, and 4 bases stayed unmatched. Germline V gives CDR1 LNHDA, CDR2 SQIVND (reference sequence). The CDR3 spans 13 residues.

This clone has only one observation. This rearrangement joins TRBV7-8 to TRBJ2-7, with D unresolved. The V gene lost 4 bases and the J gene lost 1 base, with 20 bases spanning the gap. CDR1 and CDR2 (germline): SGHVS, FQNEAQ. The CDR3 sequence is 17 residues long. Written as DNA, the CDR3 is TGTGCCAGCAGCTATTACGATCGGACGCCGTCATCCTACGAGCAGTACTTC. Translated, it gives CASSYYDRTPSSYEQYF.